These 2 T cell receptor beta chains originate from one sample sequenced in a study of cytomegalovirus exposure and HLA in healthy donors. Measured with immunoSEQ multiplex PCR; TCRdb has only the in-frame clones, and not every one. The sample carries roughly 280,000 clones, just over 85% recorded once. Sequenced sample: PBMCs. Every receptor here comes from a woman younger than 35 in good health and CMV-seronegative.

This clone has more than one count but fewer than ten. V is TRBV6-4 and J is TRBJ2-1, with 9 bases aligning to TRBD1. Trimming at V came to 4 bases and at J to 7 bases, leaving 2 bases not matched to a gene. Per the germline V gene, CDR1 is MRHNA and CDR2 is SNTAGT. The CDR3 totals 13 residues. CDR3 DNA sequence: TGTGCCAGCAGTGGAGGACAGGGGAATGAGCAGTTCTTC. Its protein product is CASSGGQGNEQFF.

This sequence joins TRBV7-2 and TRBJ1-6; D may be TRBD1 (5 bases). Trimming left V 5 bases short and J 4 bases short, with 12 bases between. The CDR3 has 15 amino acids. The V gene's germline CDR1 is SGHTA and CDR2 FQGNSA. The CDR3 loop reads CASSKGLQYNSPLHF. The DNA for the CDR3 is TGTGCCAGCAGCAAGGGACTCCAGTATAATTCACCCCTCCACTTT. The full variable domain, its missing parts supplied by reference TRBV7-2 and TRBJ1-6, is GAGVSQSPSNKVTEKGKDVELRCDPISGHTALYWYRQSLGQGLEFLIYFQGNSAPDKSGLPSDRFSAERTGGSVSTLTIQRTQQEDSAVYLCASSKGLQYNSPLHFGNGTRLTVT.